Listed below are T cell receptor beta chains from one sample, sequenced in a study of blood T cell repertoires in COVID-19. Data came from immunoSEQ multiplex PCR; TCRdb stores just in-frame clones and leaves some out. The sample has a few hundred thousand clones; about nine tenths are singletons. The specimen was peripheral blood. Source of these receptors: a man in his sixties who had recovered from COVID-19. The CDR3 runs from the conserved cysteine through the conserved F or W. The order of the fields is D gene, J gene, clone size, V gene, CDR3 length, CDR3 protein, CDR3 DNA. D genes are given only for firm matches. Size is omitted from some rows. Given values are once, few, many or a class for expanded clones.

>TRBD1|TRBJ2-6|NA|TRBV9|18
CASSRFDRGVTGANVLTF
TGTGCCAGCAGCCGGTTCGACAGGGGGGTGACTGGGGCCAACGTCCTGACTTTC
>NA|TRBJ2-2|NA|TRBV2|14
CASRTTESAGELFF
TGTGCCAGCAGGACGACAGAGAGCGCCGGGGAGCTGTTTTTT
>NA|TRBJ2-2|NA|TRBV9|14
CASSVQGRTGELFF
TGTGCCAGCAGCGTCCAAGGGAGGACCGGGGAGCTGTTTTTT
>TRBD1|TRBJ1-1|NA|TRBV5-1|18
CASSYDTGTVIGNTEAFF
TGCGCCAGCAGCTACGACACCGGGACAGTCATAGGGAACACTGAAGCTTTCTTT
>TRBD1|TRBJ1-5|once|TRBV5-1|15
CASSLGGQGNQPQHF
TGCGCCAGCAGCTTGGGTGGACAGGGCAATCAGCCCCAGCATTTT
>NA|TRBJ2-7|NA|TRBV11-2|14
CASSFVASSYEQYF
TGTGCCAGCAGCTTCGTCGCCAGTTCCTACGAGCAGTACTTC
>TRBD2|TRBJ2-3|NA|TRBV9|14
CASSVGTSGGAQYF
TGTGCCAGCAGCGTGGGGACTAGCGGGGGGGCGCAGTATTTT
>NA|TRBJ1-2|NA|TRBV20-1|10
CSASDYGYTF
TGCAGTGCTAGCGACTATGGCTACACCTTC
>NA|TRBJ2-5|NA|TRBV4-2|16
CASSQERTANQETQYF
TGTGCCAGCAGCCAAGAACGGACAGCAAACCAAGAGACCCAGTACTTC
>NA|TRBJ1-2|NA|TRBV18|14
CASSPSGQFYGYTF
TGTGCCAGCTCACCATCCGGACAGTTCTATGGCTACACCTTC
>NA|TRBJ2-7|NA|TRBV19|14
CASSISAGSYEQYF
TGTGCCAGTAGTATATCGGCAGGGTCCTACGAGCAGTACTTC
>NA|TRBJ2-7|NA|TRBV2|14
CASSKDGSLYEQYF
TGTGCCAGCAGTAAGGACGGGAGTCTCTACGAGCAGTACTTC
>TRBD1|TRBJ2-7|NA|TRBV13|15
CASSSEGQGAYEQYF
TGTGCCAGCAGCTCCGAGGGACAGGGGGCTTACGAGCAGTACTTC
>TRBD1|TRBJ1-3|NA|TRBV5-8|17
CASGRDRTSVGGNTIYF
TGTGCCAGCGGCCGGGACAGGACCTCTGTAGGAGGAAACACCATATATTTT
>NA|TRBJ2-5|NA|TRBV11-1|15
CASSSSRGGLRTQYF
TGTGCCAGCAGCTCATCCCGCGGGGGCCTTCGAACCCAGTACTTC
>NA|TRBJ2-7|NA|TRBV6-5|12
CASSYESYEQYF
TGTGCCAGCAGCTATGAATCCTACGAGCAGTACTTC
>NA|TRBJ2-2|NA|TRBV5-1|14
CASSPGGVDGELFF
TGCGCCAGCAGCCCCGGCGGGGTAGACGGGGAGCTGTTTTTT
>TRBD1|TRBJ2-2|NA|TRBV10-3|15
CAITGTGRATGELFF
TGTGCCATCACAGGGACAGGGCGGGCCACCGGGGAGCTGTTTTTT
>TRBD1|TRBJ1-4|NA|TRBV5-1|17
CASSRQGATRANEKLFF
TGCGCCAGCAGCAGACAGGGAGCAACACGGGCTAATGAAAAACTGTTTTTT
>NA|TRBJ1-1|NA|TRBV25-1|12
CASSDSNTEAFF
TGTGCCAGCAGTGACTCGAACACTGAAGCTTTCTTT
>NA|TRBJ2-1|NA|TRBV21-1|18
CASSKGIFRDRTYNEQFF
TGTGCCAGCAGCAAAGGGATATTTCGGGACAGGACCTACAATGAGCAGTTCTTC
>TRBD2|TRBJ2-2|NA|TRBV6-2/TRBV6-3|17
CASSQPSGGAHTGELFF
TGTGCCAGCAGTCAACCTAGCGGGGGGGCTCACACCGGGGAGCTGTTTTTT
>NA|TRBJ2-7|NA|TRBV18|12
CASSPSQDEQYF
TGTGCCAGCTCACCGTCCCAGGACGAGCAGTACTTC
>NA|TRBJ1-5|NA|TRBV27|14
CASSLQGSNQPQHF
TGTGCCAGCAGTTTACAGGGGAGCAATCAGCCCCAGCATTTT
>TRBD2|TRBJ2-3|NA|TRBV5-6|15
CASSLERGVTDTQYF
TGTGCCAGCAGCTTGGAGCGGGGGGTTACAGATACGCAGTATTTT
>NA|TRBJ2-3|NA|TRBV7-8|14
CASSLAGAPDTQYF
TGTGCCAGCAGCTTAGCGGGGGCCCCAGATACGCAGTATTTT
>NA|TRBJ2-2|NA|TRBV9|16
CASSVGFAGGTGELFF
TGTGCCAGCAGCGTAGGGTTCGCAGGGGGGACCGGGGAGCTGTTTTTT
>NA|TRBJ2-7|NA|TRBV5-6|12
CASSLFRYEQYF
TGTGCCAGCAGCTTGTTCAGGTACGAGCAGTACTTC
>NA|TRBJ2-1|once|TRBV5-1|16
CASSLDQWGAYNEQFF
TGCGCCAGCAGCTTGGACCAGTGGGGGGCCTACAATGAGCAGTTCTTC
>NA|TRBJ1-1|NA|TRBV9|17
CASSVDLGRGRFTEAFF
TGTGCCAGCAGCGTAGATTTGGGGCGTGGTAGGTTCACTGAAGCTTTCTTT
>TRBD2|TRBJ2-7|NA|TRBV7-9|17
CASSLRLATLGAYEQYF
TGTGCCAGCAGCTTACGACTAGCGACTCTTGGGGCCTACGAGCAGTACTTC